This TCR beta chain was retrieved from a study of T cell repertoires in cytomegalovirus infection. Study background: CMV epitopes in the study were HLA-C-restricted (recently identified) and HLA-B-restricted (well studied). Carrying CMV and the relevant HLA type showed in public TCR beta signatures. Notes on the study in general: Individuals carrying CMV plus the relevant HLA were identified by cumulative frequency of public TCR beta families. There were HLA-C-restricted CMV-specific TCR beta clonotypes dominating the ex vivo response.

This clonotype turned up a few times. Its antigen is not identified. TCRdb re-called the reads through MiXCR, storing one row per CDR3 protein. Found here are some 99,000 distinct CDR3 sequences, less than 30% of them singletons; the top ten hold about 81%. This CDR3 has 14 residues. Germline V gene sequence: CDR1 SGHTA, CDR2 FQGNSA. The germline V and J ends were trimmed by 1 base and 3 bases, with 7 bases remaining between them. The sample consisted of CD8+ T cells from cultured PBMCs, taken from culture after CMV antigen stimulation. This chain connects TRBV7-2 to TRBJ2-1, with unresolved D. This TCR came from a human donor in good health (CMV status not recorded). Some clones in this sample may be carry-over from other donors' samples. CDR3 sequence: CASSLGLDYNEQFF. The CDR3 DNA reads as TGTGCCAGCAGCTTAGGACTCGACTACAATGAGCAGTTCTTC.